The clone carrying this T cell receptor beta chain was recorded many times. No antigen is known for it. With 10-nucleotide random UMIs included, cDNA was synthesized by 5'RACE. Each CDR3 protein gets one entry after TCRdb re-called the 5' RACE reads with MiXCR. Of some 65,000 distinct CDR3 sequences in the sample, 4.1% were seen once. This sample is part of a study of neurological immune-mediated disorders. Overall study: Relapsing-remitting patients made up most of the 34 multiple sclerosis patients, and secondary progressive patients made up 3. Study-wide results and limits: TCR-beta repertoires seemed private in all groups, with no expanded CDR3 amino acid sequences shared. Multiple sclerosis was found to have the least TCR clonal expansion, below healthy controls, and HTLV-1-associated myelopathy the most.

Per germline, CDR1 DFQATT and CDR2 SNEGSKA (reference sequence). The CDR3 consists of 15 residues. V lost 3 bases, J lost 3 bases, and 16 bases lay in between. Source material: PBMCs. This rearrangement joins TRBV20-1 to TRBJ2-3; D call uncertain. The origin of this receptor is a man aged 45-65 years with multiple sclerosis. The CDR3: CSASPPWRGTDTQYF. The CDR3 DNA reads as TGCAGTGCTAGTCCCCCCTGGCGTGGGACAGATACGCAGTATTTT.